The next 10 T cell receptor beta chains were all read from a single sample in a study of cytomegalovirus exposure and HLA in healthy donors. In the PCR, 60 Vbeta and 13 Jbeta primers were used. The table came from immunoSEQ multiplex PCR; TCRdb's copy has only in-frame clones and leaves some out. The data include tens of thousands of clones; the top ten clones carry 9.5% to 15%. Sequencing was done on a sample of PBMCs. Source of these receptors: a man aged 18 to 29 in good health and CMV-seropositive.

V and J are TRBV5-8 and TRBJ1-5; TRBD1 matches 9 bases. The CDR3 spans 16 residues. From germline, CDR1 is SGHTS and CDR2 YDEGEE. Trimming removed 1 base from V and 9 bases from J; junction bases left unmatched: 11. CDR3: CASSLIIGQGIRPQHF. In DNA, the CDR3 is TGTGCCAGCAGCTTGATTATCGGACAGGGGATTCGGCCCCAGCATTTT.

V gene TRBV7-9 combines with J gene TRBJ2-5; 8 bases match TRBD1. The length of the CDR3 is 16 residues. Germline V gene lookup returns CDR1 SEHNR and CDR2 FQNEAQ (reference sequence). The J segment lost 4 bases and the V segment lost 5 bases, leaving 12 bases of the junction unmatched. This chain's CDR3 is CASSLQTGARLETQYF. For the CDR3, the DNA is TGTGCCAGCAGCCTCCAGACAGGGGCGCGACTAGAGACCCAGTACTTC.

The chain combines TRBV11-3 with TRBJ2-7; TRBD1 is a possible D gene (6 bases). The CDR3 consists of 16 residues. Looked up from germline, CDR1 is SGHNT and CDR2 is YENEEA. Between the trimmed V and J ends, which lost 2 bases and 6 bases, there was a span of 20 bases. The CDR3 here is CASSLSSGVVSGEQYF. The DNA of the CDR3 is TGTGCCAGCAGCTTATCGTCAGGGGTGGTATCTGGCGAGCAGTACTTC.

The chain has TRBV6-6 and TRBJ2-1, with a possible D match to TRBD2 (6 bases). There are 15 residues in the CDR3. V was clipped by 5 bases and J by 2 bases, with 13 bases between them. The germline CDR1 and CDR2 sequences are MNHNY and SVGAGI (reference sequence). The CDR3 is CASSGEGGAYNEQFF. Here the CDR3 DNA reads TGTGCCAGCAGTGGCGAGGGAGGTGCCTACAATGAGCAGTTCTTC.

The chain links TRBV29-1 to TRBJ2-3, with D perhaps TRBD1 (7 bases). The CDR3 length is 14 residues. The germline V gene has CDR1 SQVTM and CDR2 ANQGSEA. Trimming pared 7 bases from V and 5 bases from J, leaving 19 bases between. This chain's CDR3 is CSAGGTVVGDTQYF. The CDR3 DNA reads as TGCAGCGCTGGGGGGACAGTTGTGGGAGATACGCAGTATTTT.

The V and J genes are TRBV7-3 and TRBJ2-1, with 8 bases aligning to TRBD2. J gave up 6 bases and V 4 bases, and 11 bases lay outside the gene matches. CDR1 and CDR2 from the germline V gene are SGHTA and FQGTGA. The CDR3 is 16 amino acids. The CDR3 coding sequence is TGTGCCAGCAGCTCCGGGACTAGTCGGTTCTCCAATGAGCAGTTCTTC. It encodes CASSSGTSRFSNEQFF. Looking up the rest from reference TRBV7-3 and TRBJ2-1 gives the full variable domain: GAGVSQTPSNKVTEKGKYVELRCDPISGHTALYWYRQSLGQGPEFLIYFQGTGAADDSGLPNDRFFAVRPEGSVSTLKIQRTERGDSAVYLCASSSGTSRFSNEQFFGPGTRLTVL.

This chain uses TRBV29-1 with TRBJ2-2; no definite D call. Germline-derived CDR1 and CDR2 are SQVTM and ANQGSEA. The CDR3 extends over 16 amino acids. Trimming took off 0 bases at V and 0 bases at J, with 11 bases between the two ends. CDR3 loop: CSVEDPGNANTGELFF. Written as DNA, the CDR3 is TGCAGCGTTGAAGATCCTGGCAATGCGAACACCGGGGAGCTGTTTTTT.

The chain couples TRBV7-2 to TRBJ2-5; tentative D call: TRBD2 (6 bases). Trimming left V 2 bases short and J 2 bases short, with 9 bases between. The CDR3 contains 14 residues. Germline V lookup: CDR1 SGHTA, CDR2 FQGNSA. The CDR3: CASSLSSGQETQYF. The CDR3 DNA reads TGTGCCAGCAGCTTAAGTAGCGGACAAGAGACCCAGTACTTC.

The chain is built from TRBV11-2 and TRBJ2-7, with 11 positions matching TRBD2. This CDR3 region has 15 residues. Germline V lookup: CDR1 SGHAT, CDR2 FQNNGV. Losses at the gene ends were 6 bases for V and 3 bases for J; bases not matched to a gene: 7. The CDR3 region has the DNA TGTGCCAGCAGTCTTGGACTAGCGGGTCTCTACGAGCAGTACTTC. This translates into CASSLGLAGLYEQYF.

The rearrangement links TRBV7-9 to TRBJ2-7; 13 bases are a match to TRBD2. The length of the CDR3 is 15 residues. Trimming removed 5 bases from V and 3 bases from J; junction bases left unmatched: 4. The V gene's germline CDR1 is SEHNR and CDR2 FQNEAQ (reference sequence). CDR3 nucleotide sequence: TGTGCCAGCAGCCCGGGACTAGCGGGATTCTACGAGCAGTACTTC. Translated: CASSPGLAGFYEQYF.